The next 14 T cell receptor beta chains were all read from a single sample in a study of blood T cells in healthy people across ages. A sample-barcoded 5' primer and a J-beta primer mix were used in a second PCR of roughly 7 to 11 cycles. One entry per CDR3 protein results from TCRdb running MiXCR on the 5' RACE reads. The sample holds around 1,000,000 distinct CDR3 sequences, 25% seen once. The same data also went into a second study, on T cells of mothers and their children.

Sequencing was performed on blood. All receptors come from a girl aged 2 to 9 in good health.

This clonotype was observed a handful of times. CDR3 loop: CASSQDGEAYFRFDTF. The CDR3 region has the DNA TGCGCCAGCAGCCAAGATGGAGAAGCCTACTTTCGATTTGACACCTTC. The chain carries TRBV4-1 and TRBJ1-2; D is unresolved. V gave up 0 bases and J gave up 12 bases, with 23 bases separating them. The CDR3 loop spans 16 amino acids. The germline gives CDR1 MGHRA, CDR2 YSYEKL.

The rearrangement joins TRBV11-2 to TRBJ2-5, with D perhaps TRBD1 (6 bases). The CDR3 has 17 amino acids. Between the trimmed V and J ends, which lost 5 bases and 5 bases, there was a span of 24 bases. Looked up from germline, CDR1 is SGHAT and CDR2 is FQNNGV. The CDR3 DNA reads as TGTGCCAGCAGCACTCCACTACTAGGACCCCAGGGGGAGACCCAGTACTTC. This sequence encodes CASSTPLLGPQGETQYF.

V gene TRBV4-1 combines with J gene TRBJ2-7; 9 nucleotides line up with TRBD1. The V and J ends lost 2 bases and 5 bases, in that order; junction bases with no gene match: 4. The CDR3 covers 14 residues. Germline V gene lookup returns CDR1 MGHRA and CDR2 YSYEKL. Here the CDR3 reads CASSQPGQGHEQYF. The CDR3 DNA sequence: TGCGCCAGCAGCCAACCGGGACAGGGCCACGAGCAGTACTTC.

The rearrangement links TRBV29-1 to TRBJ2-7, with D perhaps TRBD1 or TRBD2 (6 bases each). Per germline, CDR1 SQVTM and CDR2 ANQGSEA. V was pared by 6 bases and J by 6 bases, with 18 bases between. The CDR3 consists of 13 residues. This CDR3 is CSVGLGTTGEQYF. The CDR3 DNA reads TGCAGCGTGGGACTCGGGACAACCGGCGAGCAGTACTTC.

A few counts support this clonotype. The chain recombines TRBV29-1 with TRBJ2-5; D possibly uses TRBD1 or TRBD2 (5 bases each). This CDR3 contains 15 residues. Trimming removed 1 base from V and 4 bases from J, with 16 bases in between. Looked up from germline, CDR1 is SQVTM and CDR2 is ANQGSEA. The CDR3 spells CSVEASGTGTETQYF. The CDR3 DNA follows: TGCAGCGTTGAAGCAAGTGGGACGGGAACAGAGACCCAGTACTTC. The full variable domain, completed using reference TRBV29-1 and TRBJ2-5, is SAVISQKPSRDICQRGTSLTIQCQVDSQVTMMFWYRQQPGQSLTLIATANQGSEATYESGFVIDKFPISRPNLTFSTLTVSNMSPEDSSIYLCSVEASGTGTETQYFGPGTRLLVL.

This sequence joins TRBV5-1 and TRBJ2-3, with D unclear. V lost 4 bases to trimming and J lost 5 bases, with 17 bases between them. The CDR3 has 15 amino acids. Germline V CDR1 and CDR2: SGHRS, YFSETQ. DNA of the CDR3: TGCGCCAGCAGCCCCCCCCAGGTCGTAGGAGATACGCAGTATTTT. The encoded protein is CASSPPQVVGDTQYF.

This rearrangement joins TRBV7-9 to TRBJ1-1, with D possibly being TRBD1 (6 bases). V was clipped by 6 bases and J by 7 bases, with 18 bases between them. The CDR3 covers 14 residues. CDR1 and CDR2 (germline): SEHNR, FQNEAQ (reference sequence). CDR3 in amino acids: CASSYLQGSYEAFF. The CDR3 DNA is TGTGCCAGCAGTTACTTACAGGGAAGCTATGAAGCTTTCTTT.

The chain combines TRBV15 with TRBJ2-7, with D possibly being TRBD2 (6 bases). Per germline, CDR1 LNHNV and CDR2 YYDKDF (reference sequence). This CDR3 has 11 residues. Trimming cost V 4 bases and J 7 bases, with 8 bases left between them. This CDR3 is CATSTGLEQYF. CDR3 bases: TGTGCCACCAGCACAGGACTAGAGCAGTACTTC. The whole variable domain, remainder taken from reference TRBV15 and TRBJ2-7, is DAMVIQNPRYQVTQFGKPVTLSCSQTLNHNVMYWYQQKSSQAPKLLFHYYDKDFNNEADTPDNFQSRRPNTSFCFLDIRSPGLGDTAMYLCATSTGLEQYFGPGTRLTVT.

The chain couples TRBV7-2 to TRBJ1-1; the D gene is possibly TRBD1 (6 bases). The CDR3 has 14 residues. Trimming removed 3 bases at V and 5 bases at J, with 13 bases between. CDR1 and CDR2 (germline): SGHTA, FQGNSA. DNA of the CDR3: TGTGCCAGCAGCTTTGGCAGGGGATTGACTGAAGCTTTCTTT. Residues: CASSFGRGLTEAFF. Full variable domain (rest looked up from reference TRBV7-2 and TRBJ1-1): GAGVSQSPSNKVTEKGKDVELRCDPISGHTALYWYRQSLGQGLEFLIYFQGNSAPDKSGLPSDRFSAERTGGSVSTLTIQRTQQEDSAVYLCASSFGRGLTEAFFGQGTRLTVV.

A remark on this clonotype: Sequence at one end of the junction differs from germline and may be a read error. The chain recombines TRBV5-6 with TRBJ2-5, with 8 bases lining up with TRBD1. Germline CDR1 reads SGHDT; CDR2 reads YYEEEE. This CDR3 contains 13 residues. Written as DNA, the CDR3 is TGTGCCAGCAGCCCTGGACAGGGAGTACCCTTGTTCTTC. Translating it yields CASSPGQGVPLFF.

This sequence joins TRBV7-9 and TRBJ2-5; D might be TRBD1 (5 bases). CDR3 length: 11 residues. The germline gives CDR1 SEHNR, CDR2 FQNEAQ (reference sequence). Trimming removed 8 bases at V and 4 bases at J, with 8 bases between. CDR3 sequence: CASLTGETQYF. CDR3 in DNA: TGTGCCAGCTTAACAGGAGAGACCCAGTACTTC.

The J gene is TRBJ1-5, the V gene TRBV4-2; D call uncertain. The CDR3 has 13 amino acids. Germline V gene lookup returns CDR1 LGHNA and CDR2 YNFKEQ. Between the trimmed V and J ends, which lost 0 bases and 8 bases, there was a span of 8 bases. The CDR3 is CASSQDLVEPQHF. CDR3 nucleotides: TGTGCCAGCAGCCAAGATTTGGTTGAGCCCCAGCATTTT.

V gene TRBV6-5 combines with J gene TRBJ1-2; D is ambiguous. Trimming took 5 bases from V and 2 from J, leaving 12 bases between them. The CDR3 has 14 amino acids. The germline gives CDR1 MNHEY, CDR2 SVGAGI. Written as DNA, the CDR3 is TGTGCCAGCAGTCAAGGTGGAGGCAACTATGGCTACACCTTC. Translated: CASSQGGGNYGYTF.

V gene TRBV28 combines with J gene TRBJ2-7; D is ambiguous. CDR3 length equals 14 residues. Trimming removed 1 base from V and 2 bases from J, with 9 bases in between. The germline CDR1 and CDR2 sequences are MDHEN and SYDVKM. Here the CDR3 reads CASSLSYRPYEQYF. The CDR3 DNA is TGTGCCAGCAGTTTATCCTACCGACCCTACGAGCAGTACTTC.